These T cell receptor beta chains were read from a single sample in a study of OX40 agonist ivuxolimab in advanced cancers. Assay used: immunoSEQ multiplex PCR; TCRdb lists only in-frame clones, some missing. This table has about 100,000 clones, around 93% appearing once. The specimen was CD4+ or CD8+ T cells sorted from blood, collected in a trial of the OX40 agonist ivuxolimab. The receptor source for this set is an adult with an advanced solid tumor such as melanoma, head and neck, liver or kidney cancer. Each CDR3 is given with its conserved first and last residue. The D gene is left open where the match is weak. The size field is filled for only some rows; it gives once, few, many or a size class.

>.|TRBV4-1|TRBJ2-5|.
TGCGCCAGCAGCCCCCGGGGTCCCTGGGAGACCCAGTACTTC
CASSPRGPWETQYF
>.|TRBV28|TRBJ1-4|.
TGTGCCAGCAGTTTGGAAGGGAGCGGAATGAAAAAACTGTTTTTT
CASSLEGSGMKKLFF
>.|TRBV6-6|TRBJ2-7|TRBD2
TGTGCCAGCAGTTACCCGACTAGCGGGAGGAGCCCCGAGCAGTACTTC
CASSYPTSGRSPEQYF
>.|TRBV10-1|TRBJ2-2|.
TGCGCCAGCAGTGGGAGGCCGGGCACCGGGGAGCTGTTTTTT
CASSGRPGTGELFF
>.|TRBV7-3|TRBJ2-5|.
TGTGCCAGCAGCTTAAACAGACAAGAGACCCAGTACTTC
CASSLNRQETQYF
>.|TRBV28|TRBJ2-2|TRBD2
TGTGCCAGCAGTGCTGGGACTAGCGGGAGAGGGTACACCGGGGAGCTGTTTTTT
CASSAGTSGRGYTGELFF
>.|TRBV6-1|TRBJ2-7|.
TGTGCCAGCAGTGTTCCGGGTTGGGAGCAGTACTTC
CASSVPGWEQYF
>.|TRBV28|TRBJ1-1|.
TGTGCCAGCAGTAGGGACTCTTTAATTTCTGAAGCTTTCTTT
CASSRDSLISEAFF
>.|TRBV7-2|TRBJ1-5|.
TGTGCCAGCAGCCCTCGGGGGGAGCCCCAGCATTTT
CASSPRGEPQHF
>.|TRBV25-1|TRBJ2-7|.
TGTGCCAGCAGTGAACGCCAGGACCGCTCCTACGAGCAGTACTTC
CASSERQDRSYEQYF
>.|TRBV7-9|TRBJ1-2|.
TGTGCCAGCAGCAGCCGGGCCCTCGGTGGCTACACCTTC
CASSSRALGGYTF
>few|TRBV14|TRBJ2-1|.
TGTGCCAGCAGCCAAGATGGAAGAAGGATCTACAATGAGCAGTTCTTC
CASSQDGRRIYNEQFF
>.|TRBV19|TRBJ2-1|TRBD1
TGTGCCAGCAAACAGGACAGGAGCTACAATGAGCAGTTCTTC
CASKQDRSYNEQFF
>.|TRBV12-5|TRBJ2-2|TRBD2
TGTGCTAGTGGCCACCCTAGCGGGAGGGCCGTGTCCGGGGAGCTGTTTTTT
CASGHPSGRAVSGELFF
>.|TRBV27|TRBJ1-2|.
TGTGCCAGCAGTTTATCCGGACGTGGGGGCTACACCTTC
CASSLSGRGGYTF
>.|TRBV6-5|TRBJ1-5|TRBD1
TGTGCCAGCGGTAGGCAGGGGGCTGGTCAGCCCCAGCATTTT
CASGRQGAGQPQHF
>.|TRBV5-1|TRBJ2-7|.
TGCGCCAGCAGCTTTGGAGGAAACGAGCAGTACTTC
CASSFGGNEQYF
>.|TRBV30|TRBJ2-2|.
TGTGCCTGGAGAAAGACAGCCACCGGGGAGCTGTTTTTT
CAWRKTATGELFF
>.|TRBV4-3|TRBJ2-5|.
TGCGCCAGCAGCCGGGTCGTACTACAAGAGACCCAGTACTTC
CASSRVVLQETQYF
>.|TRBV28|TRBJ1-5|.
TGTGCCAGCAGGAGATCATCCGAGCAGCCCCAGCATTTT
CASRRSSEQPQHF
>.|TRBV30|TRBJ1-2|.
TGTGCCTGGAGTCCCGGGGGTCGCGATGGCTACACCTTC
CAWSPGGRDGYTF
>.|TRBV25-1|TRBJ1-2|.
TGTGCCAGCAGTGAATTCATGGGAGTGGGGTCTCACTATGGCTACACCTTC
CASSEFMGVGSHYGYTF
>.|TRBV11-2|TRBJ2-5|.
TGTGCCAGCAGCCTTAGATATCTCGGGCGGAACCGATTGGAGGAGACCCAGTACTTC
CASSLRYLGRNRLEETQYF
>.|TRBV6-1|TRBJ2-5|.
TGTGCCAGCAGTGAACCCTACAGGGTTCTGGGAGAGACCCAGTACTTC
CASSEPYRVLGETQYF
>.|TRBV7-3|TRBJ2-1|TRBD2
TGTGCCAGCAGCTGGACTAGTAGCTCCTACAATGAGCAGTTCTTC
CASSWTSSSYNEQFF
>.|TRBV5-4|TRBJ2-5|.
TGTGCCAGCAACCGGGGGTTCCAAGAGACCCAGTACTTC
CASNRGFQETQYF
>.|TRBV4-3|TRBJ2-7|.
TGCGCCAGCAGCCAAGAAATAGCGGTTAACTCCTACGAGCAGTACTTC
CASSQEIAVNSYEQYF
>.|TRBV19|TRBJ1-1|.
TGTGCCAGTAGTCTACCGTACACTGAAGCTTTCTTT
CASSLPYTEAFF
>few|TRBV4-2|TRBJ2-3|TRBD1
TGTGCCAGCAGCTATGGACAGGGTAATTCGGATACGCAGTATTTT
CASSYGQGNSDTQYF
>.|TRBV4-2|TRBJ2-7|.
TGTGCCAGCAGCCCACAGACTAGCTACGAGCAGTACTTC
CASSPQTSYEQYF
>.|TRBV9|TRBJ2-3|TRBD2
TGTGCCAGCAGCCCGGGGGGGCGAGGCACAGATACGCAGTATTTT
CASSPGGRGTDTQYF
>.|TRBV28|TRBJ2-4|TRBD1
TGTGCCAGCAGTTCGACAGGGGGCAAGATTCAGTACTTC
CASSSTGGKIQYF
>.|TRBV6-4|TRBJ2-1|TRBD2
TGTGCCAGCAAACCGACTAGCGGGAGCTATAATGAGCAGTTCTTC
CASKPTSGSYNEQFF
>.|TRBV27|TRBJ2-3|TRBD2
TGTGCCAGCAGTACTAGGACTAGCGGGAGTGATACGCAGTATTTT
CASSTRTSGSDTQYF
>.|TRBV29-1|TRBJ2-3|.
TGCAGCGTTCTCGGGGGTTTCAGCACAGATACGCAGTATTTT
CSVLGGFSTDTQYF
>.|TRBV13|TRBJ1-3|.
TGTGCCAGCAGCTTAGGAGGGACGAGGGGAAACACCATATATTTT
CASSLGGTRGNTIYF
>few|TRBV5-8|TRBJ2-1|TRBD2
TGTGCCAGCAGCTATTACCTACTAGCGGGGTACAATGAGCAGTTCTTC
CASSYYLLAGYNEQFF
>.|TRBV28|TRBJ2-7|.
TGTGCCAGCAGTCCGGGACCCTCGGATTGGCAGTACTTC
CASSPGPSDWQYF
>.|TRBV28|TRBJ2-7|.
TGTGCCAGCAGTTTATTGCCGGGACGTATCGAGCAGTACTTC
CASSLLPGRIEQYF
>.|TRBV18|TRBJ2-3|TRBD2
TGTGCCAGCTCACCACTTCTAGCGGGAGGCCCCGGAGGTGTATTAGCAGATACGCAGTATTTT
CASSPLLAGGPGGVLADTQYF
>.|TRBV5-8|TRBJ2-5|.
TGTGCCAGCAGCTGGGGGACCCAGTACTTC
CASSWGTQYF
>.|TRBV2|TRBJ2-3|TRBD2
TGTGCCAGCAGTCGAGATCGGGAGGGGACAGATACGCAGTATTTT
CASSRDREGTDTQYF